This T cell receptor beta chain was found in a study of blood T cells in healthy people across ages. Each donor gave ten milliliters of peripheral blood. Each sample had at least 6 million PBMCs isolated. Per individual sample, total RNA of at least 5.5 micrograms was extracted. PCR was performed a second time for roughly 6 to 12 cycles using a sample-barcoded 5' primer and a J-beta primer mix. In TCRdb, the 5' RACE reads were re-called with MiXCR into one record per CDR3 protein. Found here are approximately 2,000,000 distinct CDR3 sequences, roughly two fifths of them singletons; the top ten hold around 23%. The trim removed 3 bases at V and 3 bases at J, leaving 3 bases unmatched. Per germline, CDR1 LGHNA and CDR2 YSLEER. There are 14 residues in the CDR3.

The clonotype originates from a human donor in good health. This rearrangement joins TRBV4-3 to TRBJ1-2; the match to TRBD1 covers 8 bases. The sequencing input was blood. The DNA for the CDR3 is TGCGCCAGCAGCCACGACAGGGGATACTATGGCTACACCTTC. Translating gives CASSHDRGYYGYTF.